Listed here is a single TCR beta chain. The target antigen is unknown. The data stem from a study of Ad26.COV2.S vaccination and SARS-CoV-2 variants. The overall study: Ad26.COV2.S given intramuscularly, once or twice 56 days apart. Study results and caveats: Assessments of TCR breadth and depth may have underestimated the total T cell responses. Considerable breadth of spike-specific CD8+ and CD4+ T cell responses has reportedly been documented following vaccination.

V was trimmed by 2 bases and J by 4 bases, leaving 17 bases between them. The germline V gene has CDR1 LNHDA and CDR2 SQIVND (reference sequence). This CDR3 spans 16 amino acids. Here immunoSEQ multiplex PCR was the method, and the copy in TCRdb shows in-frame clones only, minus some. Of about 350,000 clones listed, around 90% are singletons. As to treatment: around 19 received Ad26.COV2.S at low or high dose, single or two shots; 5 received placebo; per-sample allocation not given. The investigators took samples on day 63 after the first vaccine or placebo injection. The sample was peripheral blood, taken in a trial of Ad26.COV2.S vaccine versus placebo. The clonotype comes from a person aged 18-65 years who received the Ad26.COV2.S COVID-19 vaccine or a placebo. The rearrangement uses TRBV19 and TRBJ1-1, with D hard to call. CDR3 DNA: TGTGCCAGTAGTATAAACCGGGCGCGCCCTGTCACTGAAGCTTTCTTT. As protein: CASSINRARPVTEAFF.